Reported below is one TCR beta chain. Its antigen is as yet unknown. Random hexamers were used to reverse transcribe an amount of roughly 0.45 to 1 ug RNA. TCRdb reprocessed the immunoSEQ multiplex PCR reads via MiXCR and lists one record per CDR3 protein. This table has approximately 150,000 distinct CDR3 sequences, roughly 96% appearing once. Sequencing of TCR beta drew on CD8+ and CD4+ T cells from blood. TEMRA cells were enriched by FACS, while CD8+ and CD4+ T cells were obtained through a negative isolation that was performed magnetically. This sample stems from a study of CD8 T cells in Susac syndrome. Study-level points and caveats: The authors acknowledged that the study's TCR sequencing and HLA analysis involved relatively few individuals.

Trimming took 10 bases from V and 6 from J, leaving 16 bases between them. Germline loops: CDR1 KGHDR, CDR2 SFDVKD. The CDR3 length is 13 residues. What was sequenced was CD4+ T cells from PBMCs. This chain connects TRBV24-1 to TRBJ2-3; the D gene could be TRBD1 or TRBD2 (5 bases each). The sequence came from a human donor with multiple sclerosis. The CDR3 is CATGGIGTDTQYF. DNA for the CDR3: TGTGCCACAGGAGGAATAGGGACGGATACGCAGTATTTT.